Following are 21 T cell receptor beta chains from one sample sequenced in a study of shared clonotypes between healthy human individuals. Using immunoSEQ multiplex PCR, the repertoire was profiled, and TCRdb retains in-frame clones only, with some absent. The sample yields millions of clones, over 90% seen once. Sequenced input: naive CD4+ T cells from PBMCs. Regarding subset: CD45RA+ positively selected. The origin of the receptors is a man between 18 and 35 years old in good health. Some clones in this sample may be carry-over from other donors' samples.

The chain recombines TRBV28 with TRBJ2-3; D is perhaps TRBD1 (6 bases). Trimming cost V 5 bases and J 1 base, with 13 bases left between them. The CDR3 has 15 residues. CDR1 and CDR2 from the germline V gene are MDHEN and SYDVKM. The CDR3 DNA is TGTGCCAGCAGTGCCCCGGACAGCCGCACAGATACGCAGTATTTT. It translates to CASSAPDSRTDTQYF.

In DNA, the CDR3 is TGTGCCAGCCAGCTAGGGGGATTACGTGCCGATACGCAGTATTTT. Its protein product is CASQLGGLRADTQYF. The V gene is TRBV28, the J gene TRBJ2-3; a weak D match, TRBD1 (6 bases). Trimming shortened V by 8 bases and J by 6 bases, and 21 bases separated the two germline ends. The CDR3 runs to 15 residues. The germline CDR1 and CDR2 sequences are MDHEN and SYDVKM. The full variable domain, its missing parts supplied by reference TRBV28 and TRBJ2-3, is DVKVTQSSRYLVKRTGEKVFLECVQDMDHENMFWYRQDPGLGLRLIYFSYDVKMKEKGDIPEGYSVSREKKERFSLILESASTNQTSMYLCASQLGGLRADTQYFGPGTRLTVL.

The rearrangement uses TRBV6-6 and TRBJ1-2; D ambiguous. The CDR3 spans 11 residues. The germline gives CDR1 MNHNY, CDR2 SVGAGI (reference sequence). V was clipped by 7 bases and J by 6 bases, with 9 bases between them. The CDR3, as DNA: TGTGCCAGCACCGGGTTTAATGGCTACACCTTC. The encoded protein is CASTGFNGYTF.

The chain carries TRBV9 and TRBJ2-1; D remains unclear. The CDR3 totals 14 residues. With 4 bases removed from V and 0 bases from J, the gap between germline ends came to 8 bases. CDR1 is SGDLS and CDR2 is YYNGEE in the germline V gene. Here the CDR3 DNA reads TGTGCCAGCAGCAGGAAGAGCTCCTACAATGAGCAGTTCTTC. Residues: CASSRKSSYNEQFF.

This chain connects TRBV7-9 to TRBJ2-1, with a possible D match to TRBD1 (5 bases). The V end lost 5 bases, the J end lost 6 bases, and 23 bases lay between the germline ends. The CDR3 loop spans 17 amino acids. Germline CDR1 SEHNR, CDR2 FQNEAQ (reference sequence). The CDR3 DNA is TGTGCCAGCAGCCCGACCGTTTGGCCAGGGAAAGTCAATGAGCAGTTCTTC. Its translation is CASSPTVWPGKVNEQFF.

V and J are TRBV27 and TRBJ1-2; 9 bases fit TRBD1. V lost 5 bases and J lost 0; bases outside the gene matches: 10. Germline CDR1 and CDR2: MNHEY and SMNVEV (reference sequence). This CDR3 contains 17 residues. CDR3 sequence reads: CASSRWTGAPSNYGYTF. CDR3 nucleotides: TGTGCCAGCAGTCGATGGACAGGGGCCCCATCTAACTATGGCTACACCTTC.

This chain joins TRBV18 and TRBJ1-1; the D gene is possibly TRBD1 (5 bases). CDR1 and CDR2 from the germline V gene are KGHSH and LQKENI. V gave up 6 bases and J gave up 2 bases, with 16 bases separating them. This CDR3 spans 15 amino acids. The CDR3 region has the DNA TGTGCCAGCTCGGGGGGGTGGAGCGGTAACACTGAAGCTTTCTTT. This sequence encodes CASSGGWSGNTEAFF.

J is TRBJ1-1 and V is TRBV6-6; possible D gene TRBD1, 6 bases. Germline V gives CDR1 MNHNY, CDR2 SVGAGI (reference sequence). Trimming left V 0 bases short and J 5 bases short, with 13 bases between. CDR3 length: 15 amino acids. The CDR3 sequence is CASSYSRGGRTEAFF. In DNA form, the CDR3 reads TGTGCCAGCAGTTACTCTAGGGGGGGGAGGACTGAAGCTTTCTTT.

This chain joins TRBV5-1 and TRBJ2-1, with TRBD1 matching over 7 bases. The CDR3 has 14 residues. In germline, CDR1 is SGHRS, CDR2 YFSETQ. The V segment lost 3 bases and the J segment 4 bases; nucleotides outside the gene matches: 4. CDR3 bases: TGCGCCAGCAGCTGGGGGACAGTATACAATGAGCAGTTCTTC. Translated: CASSWGTVYNEQFF.

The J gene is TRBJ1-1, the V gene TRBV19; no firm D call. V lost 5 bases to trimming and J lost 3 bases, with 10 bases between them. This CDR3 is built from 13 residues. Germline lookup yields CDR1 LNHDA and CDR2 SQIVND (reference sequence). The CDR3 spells CASSPRVHTEAFF. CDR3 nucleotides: TGTGCCAGTAGTCCTCGGGTGCACACTGAAGCTTTCTTT.

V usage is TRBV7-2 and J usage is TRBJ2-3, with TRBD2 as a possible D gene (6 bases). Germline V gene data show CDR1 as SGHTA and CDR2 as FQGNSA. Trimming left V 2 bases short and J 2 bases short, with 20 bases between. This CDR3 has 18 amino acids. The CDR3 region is CASSLLVSLRENTDTQYF. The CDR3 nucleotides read TGTGCCAGCAGCTTACTCGTTTCTTTGCGGGAAAACACAGATACGCAGTATTTT.

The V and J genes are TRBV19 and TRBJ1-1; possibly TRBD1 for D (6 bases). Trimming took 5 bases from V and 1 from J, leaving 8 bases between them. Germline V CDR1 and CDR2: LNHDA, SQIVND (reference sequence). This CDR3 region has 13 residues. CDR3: CASSVQGNTEAFF. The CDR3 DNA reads TGTGCCAGTAGTGTACAGGGGAACACTGAAGCTTTCTTT.

DNA of the CDR3: TGCGCCAGCAGCCCCCTTGGGACAGCCTCCTCTGGGGCCAACGTCCTGACTTTC. Protein sequence: CASSPLGTASSGANVLTF. The chain recombines TRBV5-1 with TRBJ2-6, with 7 bases identical to TRBD1. The CDR3 covers 18 residues. Trimming cost V 4 bases and J 0 bases; bases outside gene matches: 10. Germline V gene sequence: CDR1 SGHRS, CDR2 YFSETQ.

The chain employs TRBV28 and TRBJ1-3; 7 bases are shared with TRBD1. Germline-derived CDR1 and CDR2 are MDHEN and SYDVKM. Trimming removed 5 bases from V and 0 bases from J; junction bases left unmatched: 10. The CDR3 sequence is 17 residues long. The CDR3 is CASSEQGRQLSGNTIYF. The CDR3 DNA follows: TGTGCCAGCAGTGAACAGGGGAGGCAACTCTCTGGAAACACCATATATTTT. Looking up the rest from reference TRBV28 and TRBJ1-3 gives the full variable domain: DVKVTQSSRYLVKRTGEKVFLECVQDMDHENMFWYRQDPGLGLRLIYFSYDVKMKEKGDIPEGYSVSREKKERFSLILESASTNQTSMYLCASSEQGRQLSGNTIYFGEGSWLTVV.

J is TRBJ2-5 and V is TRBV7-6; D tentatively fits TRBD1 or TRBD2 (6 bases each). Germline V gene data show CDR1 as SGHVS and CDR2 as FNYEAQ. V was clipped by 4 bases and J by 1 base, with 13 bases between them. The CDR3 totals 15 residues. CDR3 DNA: TGTGCCAGCAGCTGGAGGAGGGGGATCCAAGAGACCCAGTACTTC. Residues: CASSWRRGIQETQYF.

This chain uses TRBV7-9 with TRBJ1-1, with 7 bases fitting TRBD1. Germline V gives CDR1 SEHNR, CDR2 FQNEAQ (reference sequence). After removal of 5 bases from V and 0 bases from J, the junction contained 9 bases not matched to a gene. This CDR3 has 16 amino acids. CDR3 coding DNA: TGTGCCAGCAGCCCAAGACAGGGCGGGGTGAACACTGAAGCTTTCTTT. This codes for CASSPRQGGVNTEAFF.

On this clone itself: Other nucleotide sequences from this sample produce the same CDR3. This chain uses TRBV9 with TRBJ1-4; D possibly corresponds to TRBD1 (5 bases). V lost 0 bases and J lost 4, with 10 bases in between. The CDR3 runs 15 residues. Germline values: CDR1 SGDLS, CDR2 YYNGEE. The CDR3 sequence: CASSVGGTVNEKLFF. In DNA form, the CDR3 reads TGTGCCAGCAGCGTAGGGGGGACGGTTAATGAAAAACTGTTTTTT.

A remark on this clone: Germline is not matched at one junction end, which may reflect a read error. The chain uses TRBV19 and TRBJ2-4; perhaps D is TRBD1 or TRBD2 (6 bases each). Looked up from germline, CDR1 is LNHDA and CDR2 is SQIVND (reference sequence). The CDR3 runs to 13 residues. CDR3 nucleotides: TGTGCCTGTAGATGGGGGGCAGGGGACATTCAGTACTTC. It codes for CACRWGAGDIQYF.

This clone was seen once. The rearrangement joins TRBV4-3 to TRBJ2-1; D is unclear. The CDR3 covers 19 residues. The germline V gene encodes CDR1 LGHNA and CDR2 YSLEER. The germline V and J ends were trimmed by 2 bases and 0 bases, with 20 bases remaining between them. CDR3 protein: CASSQRLGRTDFSYNEQFF. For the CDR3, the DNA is TGCGCCAGCAGCCAACGCCTTGGAAGGACCGACTTCTCCTACAATGAGCAGTTCTTC.

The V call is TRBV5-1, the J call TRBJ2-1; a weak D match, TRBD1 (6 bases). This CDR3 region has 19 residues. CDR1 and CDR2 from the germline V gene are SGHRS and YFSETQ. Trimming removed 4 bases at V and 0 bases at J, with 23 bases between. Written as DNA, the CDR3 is TGCGCCAGCAGCACGCCGAATTTACCAGGGGTTAGCTCCTACAATGAGCAGTTCTTC. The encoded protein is CASSTPNLPGVSSYNEQFF.

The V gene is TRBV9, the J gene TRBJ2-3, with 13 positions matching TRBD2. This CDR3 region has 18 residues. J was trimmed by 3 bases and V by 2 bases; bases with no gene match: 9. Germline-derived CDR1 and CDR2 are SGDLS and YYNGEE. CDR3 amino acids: CASSVAGTSGITTDTQYF. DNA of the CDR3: TGTGCCAGCAGCGTGGCCGGGACTAGCGGGATTACTACAGATACGCAGTATTTT.